The source of this T cell receptor beta chain is a study of cytomegalovirus exposure and HLA in healthy donors. Study conclusions and caveats: As immune exposure information, only CMV serostatus was available. A link between a missense DCLRE1C variant and TCR beta V- and J-gene trimming emerged from a later analysis.

A multiplex PCR was run with 60 Vbeta primers and 13 Jbeta primers. TCRdb's table, derived via immunoSEQ multiplex PCR, lists solely in-frame clones and lacks some. The sample lists some 150,000 clones; 81% were seen once. Notes on this clone: No antigen is known for it.

The TCR comes from a woman between 45 and 60 years old in good health and CMV-seronegative. Sequencing used PBMCs.

CDR3 nucleotides: TGTGCCAGCAGCCTGTTGAGGGGGCGGAACACTGAAGCTTTCTTT. Its protein product is CASSLLRGRNTEAFF. This chain links TRBV5-6 with TRBJ1-1; 7 bases agree with TRBD1. This CDR3 has 15 residues. The V gene's germline CDR1 is SGHDT and CDR2 YYEEEE. The V and J ends lost 4 bases and 1 base, in that order; junction bases with no gene match: 7.